This T cell receptor (beta chain) was found in a study of cytomegalovirus exposure and HLA in healthy donors. V was pared by 0 bases and J by 4 bases, with 10 bases between. The CDR3 loop spans 14 amino acids. Germline CDR1 GTSNPN, CDR2 SVGIG (reference sequence). General observations from the study: Most TCR beta V segments were productive about 87% or about 30% of the time in an earlier analysis. An analysis was carried out later, and it reportedly showed fewer N-insertions in an Asian-associated ancestry cluster than the approximately 710-donor mean.

A multiplex PCR was run with 60 Vbeta primers and 13 Jbeta primers. The assay was immunoSEQ multiplex PCR, and TCRdb's table has in-frame clones only and misses some. The sample contains around 91,000 clones, roughly 78% of which appear only once. As for this clone: Its antigen is still unknown.

The genes are TRBV30 and TRBJ1-3; weak D call: TRBD1 (5 bases). Sequences were obtained from PBMCs. This sequence originates from a male donor in good health and CMV-seropositive. This chain's CDR3 is CAWSVRQGGNTIYF. As DNA, the CDR3 is TGTGCCTGGAGTGTACGGCAGGGAGGAAACACCATATATTTT.